These T cell receptor beta chains were read from a single sample in a study of shared clonotypes between healthy human individuals. Data came from immunoSEQ multiplex PCR; TCRdb stores just in-frame clones and leaves some out. There are about 680,000 clones in the sample; roughly 72% occur only once, and around 2% lies in the top ten. The specimen was memory CD4+ T cells sorted from blood. These receptor sequences come from a woman aged 25 to 39 in good health. CDR3s include the opening cysteine and the closing phenylalanine or tryptophan. Fields, in order: CDR3 protein, CDR3 DNA, D gene, J gene, V gene, clone size. A D gene is named only where the DNA matches it firmly. Expanded clones get a size class; other rows say once, few or many, or leave the size out.

CASSLGPRTVNTEAFF | TGTGCCAGCAGCTTGGGCCCTAGGACAGTGAACACTGAAGCTTTCTTT | . | TRBJ1-1 | TRBV5-6 | .
CASSEGTGGDQPQHF | TGTGCCAGCAGTGAGGGGACAGGGGGAGATCAGCCCCAGCATTTT | TRBD1 | TRBJ1-5 | TRBV2 | many
CASCSANEKLFF | TGTGCCAGCTGTAGCGCGAATGAAAAACTGTTTTTT | . | TRBJ1-4 | TRBV27 | many
CSVDIAGVGDTQYF | TGCAGCGTTGATATAGCGGGAGTAGGAGATACGCAGTATTTT | TRBD2 | TRBJ2-3 | TRBV29-1 | few
CASSDSTKPGANVLTF | TGTGCCAGCAGTGACTCGACTAAACCCGGGGCCAACGTCCTGACTTTC | . | TRBJ2-6 | TRBV6-4 | .
CASSYPSGWSDTQYF | TGTGCCAGCAGTTACCCTAGCGGGTGGTCAGATACGCAGTATTTT | TRBD2 | TRBJ2-3 | TRBV6-6 | .
CASSPRGSNYGYTF | TGTGCCAGCTCCCCGCGGGGGTCTAACTATGGCTACACCTTC | . | TRBJ1-2 | TRBV11-1 | once
CASSHEMRQPQHF | TGCGCCAGCAGCCATGAAATGAGGCAGCCCCAGCATTTT | . | TRBJ1-5 | TRBV4-1 | .
CASSPKLTSGRAGDEQYF | TGTGCCAGCAGCCCGAAATTGACTAGCGGGAGGGCCGGCGACGAGCAGTACTTC | TRBD2 | TRBJ2-7 | TRBV11-2 | .
CASSQDSVRGRTEAFF | TGCGCCAGCAGCCAAGATTCTGTCAGGGGGCGGACTGAAGCTTTCTTT | TRBD1 | TRBJ1-1 | TRBV4-1 | .
CASSLSSLETQYF | TGTGCCAGCAGTTTAAGCAGCTTAGAGACCCAGTACTTC | . | TRBJ2-5 | TRBV28 | .
CASSIVARTAGELFF | TGTGCCAGTAGTATAGTAGCGCGGACGGCCGGGGAGCTGTTTTTT | . | TRBJ2-2 | TRBV19 | .
CSADTNTEAFF | TGCAGTGCGGACACGAACACTGAAGCTTTCTTT | . | TRBJ1-1 | TRBV20-1 | .
CASSPTGGNTIYF | TGTGCCAGCAGTCCCACGGGGGGGAACACCATATATTTT | . | TRBJ1-3 | TRBV27 | many
CASTPAGRNYGYTF | TGTGCCAGCACCCCCGCGGGCAGAAACTATGGCTACACCTTC | . | TRBJ1-2 | TRBV11-2 | many
CASSANKDTDTQYF | TGTGCCAGCAGCGCCAACAAGGACACAGATACGCAGTATTTT | . | TRBJ2-3 | TRBV9 | .
CASSIDSGPYNEQFF | TGTGCCAGTAGTATAGATAGTGGGCCCTACAATGAGCAGTTCTTC | . | TRBJ2-1 | TRBV19 | .
CASSFGWVGELFF | TGTGCCAGCAGTTTTGGTTGGGTTGGGGAGCTGTTTTTT | . | TRBJ2-2 | TRBV28 | few
CASSSLAGGTDTQYF | TGTGCCAGCAGTTCCCTAGCGGGAGGCACAGATACGCAGTATTTT | TRBD2 | TRBJ2-3 | TRBV27 | .
CASRIVPDLLNTQYF | TGCGCCAGCCGGATCGTCCCGGACCTTCTCAATACGCAGTATTTT | . | TRBJ2-3 | TRBV4-1 | .
CAISAAGPNTGELFF | TGTGCCATCAGTGCCGCGGGACCGAACACCGGGGAGCTGTTTTTT | . | TRBJ2-2 | TRBV10-3 | .
CASSSGETGANVLTF | TGTGCCAGCAGCTCGGGGGAGACCGGGGCCAACGTCCTGACTTTC | . | TRBJ2-6 | TRBV7-9 | .
CRILAGETRYF | TGCAGGATTCTAGCGGGAGAGACCCGGTACTTC | TRBD2 | TRBJ2-5 | TRBV20-1 | .
CASSSATYLEVNTEAFF | TGCGCCAGCAGTTCGGCAACCTACTTAGAGGTAAACACTGAAGCTTTCTTT | . | TRBJ1-1 | TRBV5-1 | .